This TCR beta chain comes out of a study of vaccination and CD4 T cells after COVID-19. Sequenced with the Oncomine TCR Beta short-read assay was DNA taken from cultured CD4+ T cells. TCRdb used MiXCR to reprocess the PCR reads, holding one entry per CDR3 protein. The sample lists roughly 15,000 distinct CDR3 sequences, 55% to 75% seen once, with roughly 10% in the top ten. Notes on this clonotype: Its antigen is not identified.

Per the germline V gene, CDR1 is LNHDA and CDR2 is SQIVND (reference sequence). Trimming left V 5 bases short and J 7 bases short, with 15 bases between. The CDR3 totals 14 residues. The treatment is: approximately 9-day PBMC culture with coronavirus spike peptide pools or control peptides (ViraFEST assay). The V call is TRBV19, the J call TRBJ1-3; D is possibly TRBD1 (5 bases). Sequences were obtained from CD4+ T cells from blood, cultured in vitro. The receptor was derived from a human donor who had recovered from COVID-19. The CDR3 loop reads CASSRQRTRNTIYF. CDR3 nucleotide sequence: TGTGCCAGTAGTCGACAGCGAACGAGGAACACCATATATTTT.